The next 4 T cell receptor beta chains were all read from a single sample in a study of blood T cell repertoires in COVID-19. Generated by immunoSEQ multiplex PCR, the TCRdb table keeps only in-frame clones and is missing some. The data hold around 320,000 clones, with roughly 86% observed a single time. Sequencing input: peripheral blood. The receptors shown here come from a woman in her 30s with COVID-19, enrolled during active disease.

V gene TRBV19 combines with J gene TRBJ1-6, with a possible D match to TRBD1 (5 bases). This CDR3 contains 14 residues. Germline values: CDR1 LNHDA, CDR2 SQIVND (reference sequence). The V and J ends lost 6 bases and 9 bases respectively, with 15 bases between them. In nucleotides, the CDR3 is TGTGCCAGTAGCTCCATCCAGGGTTCTTCACCCCTCCACTTT. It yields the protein CASSSIQGSSPLHF. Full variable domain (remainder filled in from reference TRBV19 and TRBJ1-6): DGGITQSPKYLFRKEGQNVTLSCEQNLNHDAMYWYRQDPGQGLRLIYYSQIVNDFQKGDIAEGYSVSREKKESFPLTVTSAQKNPTAFYLCASSSIQGSSPLHFGNGTRLTVT.

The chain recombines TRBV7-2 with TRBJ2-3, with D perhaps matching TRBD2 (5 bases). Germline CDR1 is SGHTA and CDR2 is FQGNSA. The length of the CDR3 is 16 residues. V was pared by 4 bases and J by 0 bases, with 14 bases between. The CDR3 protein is CASSWGTRFSTDTQYF. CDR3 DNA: TGTGCCAGCAGCTGGGGAACTAGGTTCAGCACAGATACGCAGTATTTT.

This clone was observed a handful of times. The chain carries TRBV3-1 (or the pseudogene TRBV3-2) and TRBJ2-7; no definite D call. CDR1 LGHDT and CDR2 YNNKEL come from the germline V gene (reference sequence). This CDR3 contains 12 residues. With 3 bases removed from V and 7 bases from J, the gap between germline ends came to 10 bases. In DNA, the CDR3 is TGTGCCAGCAGCCATGACCGGGTTGAGCAGTACTTC. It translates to CASSHDRVEQYF.

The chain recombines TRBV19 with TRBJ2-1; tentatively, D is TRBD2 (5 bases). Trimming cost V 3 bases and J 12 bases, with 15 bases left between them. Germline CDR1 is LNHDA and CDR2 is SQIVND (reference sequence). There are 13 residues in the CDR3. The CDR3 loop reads CASSIDYPMMQFF. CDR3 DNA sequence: TGTGCCAGTAGTATTGACTATCCAATGATGCAGTTCTTC.